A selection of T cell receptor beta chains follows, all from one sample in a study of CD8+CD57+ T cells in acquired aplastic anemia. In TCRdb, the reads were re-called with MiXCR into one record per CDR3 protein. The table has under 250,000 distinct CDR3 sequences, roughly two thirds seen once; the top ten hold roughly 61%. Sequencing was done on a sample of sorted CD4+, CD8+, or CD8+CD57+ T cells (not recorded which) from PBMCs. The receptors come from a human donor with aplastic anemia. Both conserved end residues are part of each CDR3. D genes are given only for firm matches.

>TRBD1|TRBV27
CASSLEQGAYSPLHF
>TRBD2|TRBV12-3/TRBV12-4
CASSSGATSVTTYEQYF
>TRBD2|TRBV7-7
CASSPGTSGGAAEQFF
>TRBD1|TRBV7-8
CASSSFQRQGYEQYF
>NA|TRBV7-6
CASSLVRAGGYTF
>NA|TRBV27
CASSFGAGTGANVLTF
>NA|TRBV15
CATSRDYGGVDTGELFF
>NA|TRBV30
CAQRDGSYEQYF
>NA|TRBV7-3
CASSPKVGGTGYTF
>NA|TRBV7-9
CASSPRIPERNEQFF
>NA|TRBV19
CASSPREGWETQYF
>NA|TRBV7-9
CASSSKGISDTQYF